What follows is one T cell receptor (beta chain) and its context. Antigen specificity is unknown. V shed 6 bases, J shed 5 bases, and the junction held 2 bases outside the gene matches. Germline loops: CDR1 ENHRY, CDR2 SYGVKD. The CDR3 has 13 amino acids. The source of the sample is a study of response to subunit inactivated influenza vaccine. TCRdb re-derived calls from the RT-PCR reads in MiXCR, one entry per CDR3 protein. Among about 160,000 distinct CDR3 sequences listed, around 9.9% were seen once. Overall study results and limits: There was a suggestion from the authors that each seasonal influenza vaccination recruits few new T cells.

The TCR sequence derives from a man aged 45-65 years who received an inactivated influenza vaccine. The V and J genes are TRBV10-3 and TRBJ2-1; 9 bases match TRBD1. Sequencing used non-naive T cells sorted from PBMCs, obtained more than 35 days after vaccination. The chain's CDR3 is CAIRGQGHNEQFF. The CDR3 coding sequence is TGTGCCATCAGGGGACAGGGACACAATGAGCAGTTCTTC.